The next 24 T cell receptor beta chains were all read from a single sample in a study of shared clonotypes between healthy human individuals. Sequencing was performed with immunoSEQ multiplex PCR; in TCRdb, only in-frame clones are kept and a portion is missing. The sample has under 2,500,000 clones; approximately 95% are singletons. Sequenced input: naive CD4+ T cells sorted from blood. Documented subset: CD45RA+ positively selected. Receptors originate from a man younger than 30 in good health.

In nucleotides, the CDR3 is TGCGCCACCCCCCTAGCGGGGTTGACAGATACGCAGTATTTT. This encodes CATPLAGLTDTQYF. J is TRBJ2-3 and V is TRBV10-1; 9 bases line up with TRBD2. Trimming took 10 bases from V and 3 from J; bases not matched to a gene: 8. Germline lookup yields CDR1 WNHNN and CDR2 SYGVQD (reference sequence). The CDR3 has 14 amino acids.

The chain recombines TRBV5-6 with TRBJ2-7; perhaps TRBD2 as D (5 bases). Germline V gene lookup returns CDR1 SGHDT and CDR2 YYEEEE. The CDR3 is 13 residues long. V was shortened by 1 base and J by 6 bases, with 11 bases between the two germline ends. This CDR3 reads CASSLLRRAEQYF. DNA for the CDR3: TGTGCCAGCAGCTTGCTCAGGCGGGCCGAGCAGTACTTC.

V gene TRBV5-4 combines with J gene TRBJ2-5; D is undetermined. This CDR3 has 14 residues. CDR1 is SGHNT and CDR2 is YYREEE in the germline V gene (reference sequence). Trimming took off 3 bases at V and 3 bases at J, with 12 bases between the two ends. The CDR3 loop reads CASSSGGEEETQYF. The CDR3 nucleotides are TGTGCCAGCAGCTCCGGTGGGGAAGAAGAGACCCAGTACTTC. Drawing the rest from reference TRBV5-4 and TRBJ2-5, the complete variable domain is ETGVTQSPTHLIKTRGQQVTLRCSSQSGHNTVSWYQQALGQGPQFIFQYYREEENGRGNFPPRFSGLQFPNYSSELNVNALELDDSALYLCASSSGGEEETQYFGPGTRLLVL.

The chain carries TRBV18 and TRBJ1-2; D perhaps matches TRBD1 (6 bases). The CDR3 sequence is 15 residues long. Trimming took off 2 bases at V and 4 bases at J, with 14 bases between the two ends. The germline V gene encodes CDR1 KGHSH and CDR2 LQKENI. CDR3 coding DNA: TGTGCCAGCTCACCATCGGCAGGGGCCACCTATGGCTACACCTTC. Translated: CASSPSAGATYGYTF.

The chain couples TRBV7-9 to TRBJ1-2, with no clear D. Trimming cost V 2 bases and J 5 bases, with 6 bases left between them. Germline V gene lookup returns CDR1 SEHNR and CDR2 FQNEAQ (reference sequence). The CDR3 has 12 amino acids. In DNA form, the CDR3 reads TGTGCCAGCAGCTTACGGGAGTATGGCTACACCTTC. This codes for CASSLREYGYTF.

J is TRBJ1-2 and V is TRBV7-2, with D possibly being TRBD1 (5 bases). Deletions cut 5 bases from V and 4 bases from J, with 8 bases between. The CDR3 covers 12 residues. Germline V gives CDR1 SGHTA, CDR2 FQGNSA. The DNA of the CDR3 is TGTGCCAGCAGCAGGGGATCCTATGGCTACACCTTC. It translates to CASSRGSYGYTF.

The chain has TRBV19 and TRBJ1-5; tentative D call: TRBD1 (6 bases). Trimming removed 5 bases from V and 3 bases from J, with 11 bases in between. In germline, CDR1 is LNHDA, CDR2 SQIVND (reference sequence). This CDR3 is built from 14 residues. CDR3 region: CASSHREDNQPQHF. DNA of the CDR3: TGTGCCAGTAGTCACAGGGAAGACAATCAGCCCCAGCATTTT.

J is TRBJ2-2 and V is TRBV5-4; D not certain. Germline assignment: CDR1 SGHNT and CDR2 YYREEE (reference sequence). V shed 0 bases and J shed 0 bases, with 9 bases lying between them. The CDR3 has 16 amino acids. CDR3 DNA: TGTGCCAGCAGCTTGGTGGAGACCCCGAACACCGGGGAGCTGTTTTTT. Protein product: CASSLVETPNTGELFF.

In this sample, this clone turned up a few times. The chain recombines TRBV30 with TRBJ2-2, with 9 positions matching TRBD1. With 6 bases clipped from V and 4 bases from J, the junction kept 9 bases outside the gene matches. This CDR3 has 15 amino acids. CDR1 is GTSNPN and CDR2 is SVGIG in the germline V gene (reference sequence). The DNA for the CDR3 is TGTGCCTGTCCATATATGACAGGGGGCACCGGGGAGCTGTTTTTT. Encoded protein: CACPYMTGGTGELFF.

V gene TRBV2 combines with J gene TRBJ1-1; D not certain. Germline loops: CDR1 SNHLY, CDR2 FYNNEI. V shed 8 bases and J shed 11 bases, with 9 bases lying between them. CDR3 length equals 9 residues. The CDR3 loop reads CASLNHAFF. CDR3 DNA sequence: TGTGCCAGCTTAAACCATGCTTTCTTT.

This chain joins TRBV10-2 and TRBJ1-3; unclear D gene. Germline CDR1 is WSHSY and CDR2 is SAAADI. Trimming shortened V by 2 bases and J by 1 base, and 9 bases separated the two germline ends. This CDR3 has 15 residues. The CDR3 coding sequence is TGCGCCAGCAGTGAGGCGGCCAATTCTGGAAACACCATATATTTT. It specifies CASSEAANSGNTIYF.

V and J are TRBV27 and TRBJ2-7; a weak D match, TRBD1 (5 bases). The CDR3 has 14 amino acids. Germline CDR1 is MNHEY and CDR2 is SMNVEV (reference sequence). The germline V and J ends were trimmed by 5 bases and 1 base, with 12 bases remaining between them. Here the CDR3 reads CASSPRTKSYEQYF. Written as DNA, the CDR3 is TGTGCCAGCAGTCCCCGGACAAAATCCTACGAGCAGTACTTC.

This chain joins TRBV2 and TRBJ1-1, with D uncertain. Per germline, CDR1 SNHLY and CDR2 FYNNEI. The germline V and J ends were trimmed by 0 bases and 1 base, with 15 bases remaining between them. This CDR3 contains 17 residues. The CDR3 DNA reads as TGTGCCAGCAGTGAAGCTCGGGTAGGCATCTCGAACACTGAAGCTTTCTTT. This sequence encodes CASSEARVGISNTEAFF. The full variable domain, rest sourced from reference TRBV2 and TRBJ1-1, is EPEVTQTPSHQVTQMGQEVILRCVPISNHLYFYWYRQILGQKVEFLVSFYNNEISEKSEIFDDQFSVERPDGSNFTLKIRSTKLEDSAMYFCASSEARVGISNTEAFFGQGTRLTVV.

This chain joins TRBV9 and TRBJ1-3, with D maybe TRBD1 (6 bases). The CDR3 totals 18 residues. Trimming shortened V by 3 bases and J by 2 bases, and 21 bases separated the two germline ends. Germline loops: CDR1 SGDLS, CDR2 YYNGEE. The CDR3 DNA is TGTGCCAGCAGCGAGGGGGGGCCTCGGGTCGGGACTGGAAACACCATATATTTT. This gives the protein CASSEGGPRVGTGNTIYF.

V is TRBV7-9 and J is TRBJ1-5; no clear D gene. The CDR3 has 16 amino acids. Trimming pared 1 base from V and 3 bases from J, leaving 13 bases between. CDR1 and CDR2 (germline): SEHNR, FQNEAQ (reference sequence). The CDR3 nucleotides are TGTGCCAGCAGCTTAGGTGTCTCCGGGCTCAATCAGCCCCAGCATTTT. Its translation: CASSLGVSGLNQPQHF.

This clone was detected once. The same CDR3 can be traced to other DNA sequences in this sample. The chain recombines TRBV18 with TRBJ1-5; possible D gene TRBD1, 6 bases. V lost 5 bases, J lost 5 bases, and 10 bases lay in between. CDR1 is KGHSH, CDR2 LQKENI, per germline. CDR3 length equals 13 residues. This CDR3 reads CASSATGDQPQHF. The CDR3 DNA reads TGTGCCAGCTCAGCGACAGGAGATCAGCCCCAGCATTTT.

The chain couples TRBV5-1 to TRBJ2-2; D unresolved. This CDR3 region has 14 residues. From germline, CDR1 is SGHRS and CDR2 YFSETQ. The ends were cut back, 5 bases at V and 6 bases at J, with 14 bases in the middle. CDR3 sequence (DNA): TGCGCCAGCAGTTTATTGGAATTAGCCGGGGAGCTGTTTTTT. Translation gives CASSLLELAGELFF. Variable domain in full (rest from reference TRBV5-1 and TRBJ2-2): KAGVTQTPRYLIKTRGQQVTLSCSPISGHRSVSWYQQTPGQGLQFLFEYFSETQRNKGNFPGRFSGRQFSNSRSEMNVSTLELGDSALYLCASSLLELAGELFFGEGSRLTVL.

DNA of the CDR3: TGTGCCAGCAGCCCCCTAGCGGGAGACTTATACGAGCAGTACTTC. It encodes CASSPLAGDLYEQYF. The rearrangement uses TRBV6-5 and TRBJ2-7; 10 positions agree with TRBD2. The CDR3 has 15 amino acids. J was trimmed by 4 bases and V by 6 bases; bases with no gene match: 9. Germline V CDR1 and CDR2: MNHEY, SVGAGI.

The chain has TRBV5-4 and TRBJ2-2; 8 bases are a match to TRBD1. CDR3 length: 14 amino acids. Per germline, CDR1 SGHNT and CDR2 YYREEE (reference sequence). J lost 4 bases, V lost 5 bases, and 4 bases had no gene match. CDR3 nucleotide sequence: TGTGCCAGCAGTCAGACAGGGGTCACCGGGGAGCTGTTTTTT. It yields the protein CASSQTGVTGELFF.

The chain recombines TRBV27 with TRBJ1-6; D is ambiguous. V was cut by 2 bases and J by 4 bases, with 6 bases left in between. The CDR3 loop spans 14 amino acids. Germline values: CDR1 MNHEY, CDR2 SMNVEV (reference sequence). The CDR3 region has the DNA TGTGCCAGCAGTTTAGTGGGGTATAATTCACCCCTCCACTTT. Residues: CASSLVGYNSPLHF.

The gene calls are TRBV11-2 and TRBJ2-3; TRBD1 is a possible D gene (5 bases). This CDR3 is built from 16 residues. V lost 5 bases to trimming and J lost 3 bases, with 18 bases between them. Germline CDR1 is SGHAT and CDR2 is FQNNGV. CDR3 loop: CASSPRGNIWTDTQYF. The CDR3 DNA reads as TGTGCCAGCAGCCCTAGGGGCAACATCTGGACAGATACGCAGTATTTT.

The CDR3 DNA is TGTGCCAGCAGCCAAGAAGAGGATGAGCAGTTCTTC. Encoded protein: CASSQEEDEQFF. The chain recombines TRBV4-2 with TRBJ2-1; no clear D gene. CDR1 LGHNA and CDR2 YNFKEQ come from the germline V gene. The V and J ends lost 0 bases and 8 bases respectively, with 5 bases between them. This CDR3 has 12 residues.

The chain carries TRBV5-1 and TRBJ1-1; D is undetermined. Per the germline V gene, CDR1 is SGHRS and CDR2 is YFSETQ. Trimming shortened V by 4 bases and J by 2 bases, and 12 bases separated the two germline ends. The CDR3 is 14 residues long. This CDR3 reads CASSVIEGNTEAFF. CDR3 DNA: TGCGCCAGCAGCGTGATAGAAGGAAACACTGAAGCTTTCTTT.

The CDR3 here is CAIGGETQYF. The CDR3 DNA reads as TGTGCCATTGGAGGAGAGACCCAGTACTTC. V and J are TRBV27 and TRBJ2-5, with a possible D match to TRBD2 (5 bases). The CDR3 is 10 residues long. Trimming shortened V by 10 bases and J by 4 bases, and 7 bases separated the two germline ends. Germline V gives CDR1 MNHEY, CDR2 SMNVEV (reference sequence).